The next 30 T cell receptor beta chains were all read from a single sample in a study of breast tumors, draining lymph nodes, adjacent tissues. The lymph nodes were axillary draining lymph nodes from breast cancer patients. One entry per CDR3 protein results from TCRdb running MiXCR on the multiplex PCR reads. This table holds around 230,000 distinct CDR3 sequences, 32% found once. Sequences were obtained from axillary lymph node tissue. The receptors were sampled from a female donor with breast cancer. Some clones in this sample may be carry-over from other donors' samples.

There are many counts of this clonotype. This chain uses TRBV12-5 with TRBJ2-7; D may match TRBD1 or TRBD2 (5 bases each). Per germline, CDR1 LGHNT and CDR2 FRNRAP. The CDR3 loop spans 15 amino acids. Trimming removed 4 bases from V and 3 bases from J, with 16 bases in between. The CDR3 DNA reads TGTGCTAGTGGTTCCCCCCGGGACCCAGGCTACGAGCAGTACTTC. As protein: CASGSPRDPGYEQYF.

This clonotype appeared many times. The chain is built from TRBV6-5 and TRBJ2-1; tentative D call: TRBD2 (6 bases). V was shortened by 4 bases and J by 4 bases, with 20 bases between the two germline ends. This CDR3 has 17 amino acids. CDR1 is MNHEY and CDR2 is SVGAGI in the germline V gene. Here the CDR3 reads CASSSPGRVAEYNEQFF. The CDR3 DNA reads TGTGCCAGCAGTTCCCCGGGAAGGGTAGCGGAGTACAATGAGCAGTTCTTC.

This clonotype was seen at least ten times. The V call is TRBV20-1, the J call TRBJ2-7, with D perhaps matching TRBD1 (5 bases). Germline V gene lookup returns CDR1 DFQATT and CDR2 SNEGSKA (reference sequence). Trimming cost V 5 bases and J 0 bases, with 14 bases left between them. The CDR3 contains 14 residues. The CDR3 bases are TGCAGTGCTCTAGGGTTGGGGCTCTCCTACGAGCAGTACTTC. It is translated as CSALGLGLSYEQYF.

The chain uses TRBV9 and TRBJ1-1; D call uncertain. Germline V gene data show CDR1 as SGDLS and CDR2 as YYNGEE. This CDR3 region has 13 residues. Trimming stripped 0 bases from V and 5 bases from J, with 8 bases between. The CDR3 DNA reads as TGTGCCAGCAGCGTAGGCAGAAAAACTGAAGCTTTCTTT. Amino acid sequence: CASSVGRKTEAFF.

The chain carries TRBV28 and TRBJ2-1; the match to TRBD1 covers 8 bases. The germline CDR1 and CDR2 sequences are MDHEN and SYDVKM. V trimming: 7 bases; J trimming: 6 bases; junction bases outside the gene matches: 11. This CDR3 region has 15 residues. CDR3 amino acids: CASKPRGRTANEQFF. CDR3 nucleotide sequence: TGTGCCAGCAAACCCAGGGGGCGGACCGCCAATGAGCAGTTCTTC. The full variable domain, its missing parts supplied by reference TRBV28 and TRBJ2-1, is DVKVTQSSRYLVKRTGEKVFLECVQDMDHENMFWYRQDPGLGLRLIYFSYDVKMKEKGDIPEGYSVSREKKERFSLILESASTNQTSMYLCASKPRGRTANEQFFGPGTRLTVL.

This clonotype was seen many times. This rearrangement joins TRBV4-1 to TRBJ2-1; TRBD1 aligns across 7 bases. V was pared by 4 bases and J by 4 bases, with 13 bases of the junction left unmatched. CDR3 length equals 17 residues. CDR1 and CDR2 (germline): MGHRA, YSYEKL. CDR3 loop: CASSLDEDRAPYNEQFF. The CDR3 coding sequence is TGCGCCAGCAGCCTCGATGAAGACAGGGCCCCTTACAATGAGCAGTTCTTC.

This rearrangement joins TRBV2 to TRBJ1-2; 7 nucleotides match TRBD1. Germline loops: CDR1 SNHLY, CDR2 FYNNEI. The J segment lost 12 bases and the V segment lost 7 bases, leaving 20 bases of the junction unmatched. The CDR3 consists of 15 residues. The CDR3 loop is CASTARTGTRSGNTF. The DNA for the CDR3 is TGTGCCAGCACCGCCCGGACAGGTACTCGCTCTGGAAACACCTTC. Filled out from reference TRBV2 and TRBJ1-2, the complete variable domain reads EPEVTQTPSHQVTQMGQEVILRCVPISNHLYFYWYRQILGQKVEFLVSFYNNEISEKSEIFDDQFSVERPDGSNFTLKIRSTKLEDSAMYFCASTARTGTRSGNTFGSGTRLTVV.

This rearrangement joins TRBV5-1 to TRBJ2-6; 13 bases are a match to TRBD2. With V trimmed by 1 base and J by 3 bases, 4 bases remained unmatched. Per the germline V gene, CDR1 is SGHRS and CDR2 is YFSETQ. This CDR3 is 18 amino acids long. CDR3 sequence: CASSLTSGRGYGANVLTF. In DNA, the CDR3 is TGCGCCAGCAGCTTGACTAGCGGGAGGGGGTATGGGGCCAACGTCCTGACTTTC.

This clonotype appeared many times. V is TRBV12-3 or TRBV12-4 and J is TRBJ2-7; 7 bases line up with TRBD2. Trimming at V came to 4 bases and at J to 2 bases, leaving 5 bases not matched to a gene. This CDR3 has 14 amino acids. The CDR3 DNA reads as TGTGCCAGCAGTTCTGTAGCGGGTACCTACGAGCAGTACTTC. It yields the protein CASSSVAGTYEQYF.

This clonotype has ten or more counts. J is TRBJ1-2 and V is TRBV6-6; D unclear. Trimming left V 5 bases short and J 3 bases short, with 19 bases between. The germline V gene encodes CDR1 MNHNY and CDR2 SVGAGI (reference sequence). This CDR3 region has 16 residues. The DNA for the CDR3 is TGTGCCAGCAGTCACCGGGTCCGGTACAAAGACTATGGCTACACCTTC. Protein: CASSHRVRYKDYGYTF.

At least ten counts were recorded for this clonotype. J is TRBJ2-7 and V is TRBV24-1, with D possibly being TRBD1 or TRBD2 (5 bases each). The CDR3 sequence is 12 residues long. Germline V gives CDR1 KGHDR, CDR2 SFDVKD. V was clipped by 2 bases and J by 13 bases, with 14 bases between them. CDR3 coding DNA: TGTGCCACCAGTGATTGGGGGACGGAACGATACTTC. It encodes CATSDWGTERYF.

This clonotype was seen many times. The chain couples TRBV12-3 or TRBV12-4 to TRBJ1-4; D ambiguous. V was shortened by 5 bases and J by 4 bases, with 5 bases between the two germline ends. This CDR3 region has 12 residues. The CDR3 DNA sequence: TGTGCCAGCAGTCCAAATAATGAAAAACTGTTTTTT. Amino acid sequence: CASSPNNEKLFF.

The rearrangement uses TRBV2 and TRBJ2-2; 7 bases align to TRBD2. Per the germline V gene, CDR1 is SNHLY and CDR2 is FYNNEI. The CDR3 spans 14 residues. The J segment lost 7 bases and the V segment lost 6 bases, leaving 8 bases of the junction unmatched. The CDR3 spells CASRWEGLGGELFF. The CDR3 DNA reads as TGTGCCAGCAGGTGGGAGGGCCTCGGCGGGGAGCTGTTTTTT.

This rearrangement joins TRBV20-1 to TRBJ2-5; D gene unclear. V shed 6 bases and J shed 8 bases, with 4 bases lying between them. Per germline, CDR1 DFQATT and CDR2 SNEGSKA (reference sequence). The CDR3 is 8 amino acids. The CDR3 DNA sequence: TGCAGTGCCAAAACCCAGTACTTC. Translating gives CSAKTQYF.

The rearrangement links TRBV28 to TRBJ2-4; 7 nucleotides agree with TRBD2. Germline loops: CDR1 MDHEN, CDR2 SYDVKM. The J segment lost 2 bases and the V segment lost 8 bases, leaving 3 bases of the junction unmatched. This CDR3 comprises 13 residues. The CDR3: CASGEGPKNIQYF. The CDR3, as DNA: TGTGCCAGCGGGGAGGGTCCCAAAAACATTCAGTACTTC. The variable domain in full, with the rest retrieved from reference TRBV28 and TRBJ2-4, is DVKVTQSSRYLVKRTGEKVFLECVQDMDHENMFWYRQDPGLGLRLIYFSYDVKMKEKGDIPEGYSVSREKKERFSLILESASTNQTSMYLCASGEGPKNIQYFGAGTRLSVL.

A note on this clonotype: This may arise from a read error, as a much more abundant clone is one base away. The chain recombines TRBV5-8 with TRBJ2-1; D uncertain. The CDR3 is made up of 16 amino acids. V was clipped by 0 bases and J by 0 bases, with 10 bases between them. Per germline, CDR1 SGHTS and CDR2 YDEGEE. As DNA, the CDR3 is TGTGCCAGCAGCTTGGAGGGCGCGAGCTCCTACAATGAGCAGTTCTTC. This encodes CASSLEGASSYNEQFF.

A remark on this clonotype: An end of the junction differs from the germline gene, which may be a read error. This sequence joins TRBV20-1 and TRBJ2-4, with D hard to call. The CDR3 is 14 amino acids. Germline V CDR1 and CDR2: DFQATT, SNEGSKA (reference sequence). Here the CDR3 DNA reads TGCAGTGCCCCGGGTGGAGTGGCCAAAACCATTCAGTACTTC. This codes for CSAPGGVAKTIQYF.

This chain connects TRBV20-1 to TRBJ1-3; D is undetermined. The ends were cut back, 0 bases at V and 0 bases at J, with 9 bases in the middle. Germline V gene data show CDR1 as DFQATT and CDR2 as SNEGSKA (reference sequence). The length of the CDR3 is 15 residues. CDR3 bases: TGCAGTGCTAGAGATCAAGGGTCCTCTGGAAACACCATATATTTT. Amino acids: CSARDQGSSGNTIYF.

This clonotype was found many times. The V gene is TRBV5-8, the J gene TRBJ2-5; D uncertain. The CDR3 contains 18 residues. The V end was cut by 4 bases, the J end by 5 bases, with 27 bases between. CDR1 is SGHTS, CDR2 YDEGEE, per germline. The CDR3 DNA follows: TGTGCCAGCAGCCAATCGACTCCTATCCGGACCCTATCGGAGACCCAGTACTTC. The encoded protein is CASSQSTPIRTLSETQYF.

This chain links TRBV20-1 with TRBJ2-3; TRBD1 is a possible D gene (6 bases). Per the germline V gene, CDR1 is DFQATT and CDR2 is SNEGSKA (reference sequence). The ends were cut back, 5 bases at V and 2 bases at J, with 20 bases in the middle. The CDR3 totals 16 residues. CDR3 amino acids: CSASDRSGANTDTQYF. As DNA, the CDR3 is TGCAGTGCTTCCGACAGGTCAGGGGCCAACACAGATACGCAGTATTTT.

The chain carries TRBV20-1 and TRBJ1-1, with D perhaps TRBD1 (6 bases). Germline-derived CDR1 and CDR2 are DFQATT and SNEGSKA (reference sequence). The CDR3 has 12 residues. V shed 5 bases and J shed 4 bases, with 11 bases lying between them. CDR3 DNA: TGCAGTGCTGCCAGGGGTGTCACTGAAGCTTTCTTT. Translated, it gives CSAARGVTEAFF.

This clonotype occurred many times. The CDR3 region has the DNA TGTGCCAGCAGCCGTCGGACTAGCGGGAGCTACAATGAGCAGTTCTTC. Translation gives CASSRRTSGSYNEQFF. The V call is TRBV7-2, the J call TRBJ2-1; 13 nucleotides align to TRBD2. CDR1 is SGHTA, CDR2 FQGNSA, per germline. V shed 5 bases, J shed 3 bases, and the junction held 4 bases outside the gene matches. The CDR3 loop spans 16 amino acids.

This clonotype was found many times. The V gene is TRBV5-1, the J gene TRBJ2-1; the match to TRBD2 covers 10 bases. The trim removed 2 bases at V and 1 base at J, leaving 12 bases unmatched. The length of the CDR3 is 19 residues. CDR1 is SGHRS, CDR2 YFSETQ, per germline. The CDR3 region is CASSFRASGSGGSYNEQFF. The CDR3 coding sequence is TGCGCCAGCAGCTTCAGGGCTAGCGGGAGTGGGGGTTCCTACAATGAGCAGTTCTTC.

Ten or more counts support this clonotype. The rearrangement links TRBV7-3 to TRBJ2-7; weak D call: TRBD2 (5 bases). This CDR3 is 15 amino acids long. In germline, CDR1 is SGHTA, CDR2 FQGTGA. The germline V and J ends were trimmed by 6 bases and 4 bases, with 19 bases remaining between them. CDR3 region: CASSSLREPVYEQYF. The CDR3 coding sequence is TGTGCCAGCAGTTCACTCCGGGAACCCGTTTACGAGCAGTACTTC.

The CDR3 here is CASSGRWTSGLYEQYF. CDR3 sequence (DNA): TGTGCCAGCAGCGGTCGATGGACTAGCGGACTTTACGAGCAGTACTTC. This chain links TRBV7-2 with TRBJ2-7; TRBD2 agrees at 10 bases. The CDR3 is 16 amino acids. The V and J ends lost 5 bases and 4 bases, in that order; junction bases with no gene match: 11. Germline CDR1 SGHTA, CDR2 FQGNSA. The full variable domain, completed using reference TRBV7-2 and TRBJ2-7, is GAGVSQSPSNKVTEKGKDVELRCDPISGHTALYWYRQSLGQGLEFLIYFQGNSAPDKSGLPSDRFSAERTGGSVSTLTIQRTQQEDSAVYLCASSGRWTSGLYEQYFGPGTRLTVT.

This clonotype was observed many times. The genes are TRBV5-1 and TRBJ2-7; 9 bases are shared with TRBD1. The CDR3 extends over 15 amino acids. Germline CDR1 SGHRS, CDR2 YFSETQ. V dropped 6 bases and J dropped 6; count of bases not matched to a gene: 13. This chain's CDR3 is CASKHLPGQGGEQYF. In DNA, the CDR3 is TGCGCCAGCAAACACCTACCGGGACAGGGCGGCGAGCAGTACTTC.

The CDR3 loop reads CSATDRDQPQHF. The CDR3 DNA reads TGCAGTGCTACGGACAGGGATCAGCCCCAGCATTTT. The rearrangement joins TRBV20-1 to TRBJ1-5, with 8 positions matching TRBD1. V trimming: 4 bases; J trimming: 5 bases; junction bases outside the gene matches: 1. CDR3 length: 12 amino acids. CDR1 is DFQATT, CDR2 SNEGSKA, per germline (reference sequence).

This chain connects TRBV9 to TRBJ2-5; possibly TRBD1 for D (6 bases). The CDR3 is made up of 15 amino acids. V was shortened by 2 bases and J by 6 bases, with 17 bases between the two germline ends. Germline-derived CDR1 and CDR2 are SGDLS and YYNGEE. DNA for the CDR3: TGTGCCAGCAGCGTTGGGGCAGGGGTACGAAAGACCCAGTACTTC. Translated: CASSVGAGVRKTQYF.

The chain joins TRBV4-1 to TRBJ2-1; 13 bases align to TRBD2. Trimming took 8 bases from V and 0 from J; bases not matched to a gene: 4. Germline lookup yields CDR1 MGHRA and CDR2 YSYEKL. This CDR3 is 16 amino acids long. The CDR3 sequence is CASHGTSGISYNEQFF. CDR3 coding DNA: TGCGCCAGCCACGGGACTAGCGGGATCTCCTACAATGAGCAGTTCTTC.

There are many counts of this clonotype. The gene calls are TRBV6-2 or TRBV6-3 and TRBJ2-7, with 7 positions matching TRBD1. The CDR3 is 13 residues long. The junction had 5 bases not matched to a gene; V was cut back by 7 bases and J by 2 bases. Germline V gene data show CDR1 as MNHEY and CDR2 as SVGEGT. CDR3 region: CASTGTVTYEQYF. DNA for the CDR3: TGTGCCAGCACCGGGACAGTAACCTACGAGCAGTACTTC.